The entry that follows covers one T cell receptor (beta chain) sequence. This entry belongs to a study of cytomegalovirus exposure and HLA in healthy donors. It was with 60 Vbeta and 13 Jbeta primers that the PCR ran. TCRdb keeps only in-frame clones here, not all; method: immunoSEQ multiplex PCR. Of under 250,000 clones detected, more than 75% appear once; the ten largest clones hold nearly 6%. Losses at the gene ends were 0 bases for V and 4 bases for J; bases not matched to a gene: 4. Per the germline V gene, CDR1 is MGHRA and CDR2 is YSYEKL. This CDR3 has 16 amino acids. This rearrangement joins TRBV4-1 to TRBJ2-3; 10 bases fit TRBD1. The clonotype comes from a man in his forties or fifties in good health and CMV-seropositive. Sequencing input: PBMCs. The CDR3 here is CASSQDGTGAADTQYF. CDR3 nucleotide sequence: TGCGCCAGCAGCCAAGATGGGACAGGGGCCGCAGATACGCAGTATTTT.